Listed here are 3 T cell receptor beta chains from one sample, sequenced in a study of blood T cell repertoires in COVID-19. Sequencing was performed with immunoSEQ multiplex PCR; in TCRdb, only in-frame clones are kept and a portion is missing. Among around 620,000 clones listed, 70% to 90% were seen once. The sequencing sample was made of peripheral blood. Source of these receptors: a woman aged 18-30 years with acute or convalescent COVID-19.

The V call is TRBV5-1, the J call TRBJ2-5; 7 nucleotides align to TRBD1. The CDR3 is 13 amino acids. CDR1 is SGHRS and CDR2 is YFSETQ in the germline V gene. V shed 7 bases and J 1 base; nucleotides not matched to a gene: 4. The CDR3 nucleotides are TGCGCCAGCTACGACAGGGCCCAAGAGACCCAGTACTTC. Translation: CASYDRAQETQYF.

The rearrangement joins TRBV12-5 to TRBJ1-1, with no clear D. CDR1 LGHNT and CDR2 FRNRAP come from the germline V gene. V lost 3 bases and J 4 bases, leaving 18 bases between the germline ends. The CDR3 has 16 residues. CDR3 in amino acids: CASGFSSATSGTEAFF. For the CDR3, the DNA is TGTGCTAGTGGTTTCTCGTCCGCGACTAGTGGCACTGAAGCTTTCTTT.

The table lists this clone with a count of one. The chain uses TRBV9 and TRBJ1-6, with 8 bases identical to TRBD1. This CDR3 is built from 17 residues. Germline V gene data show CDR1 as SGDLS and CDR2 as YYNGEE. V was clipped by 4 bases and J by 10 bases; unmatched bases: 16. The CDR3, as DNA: TGTGCCAGCAGCCCCACGGCCCCCGGGACAGGTGGATCACCCCTCCACTTT. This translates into CASSPTAPGTGGSPLHF. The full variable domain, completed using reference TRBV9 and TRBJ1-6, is DSGVTQTPKHLITATGQRVTLRCSPRSGDLSVYWYQQSLDQGLQFLIQYYNGEERAKGNILERFSAQQFPDLHSELNLSSLELGDSALYFCASSPTAPGTGGSPLHFGNGTRLTVT.